This paragraph covers one TCR beta chain sequence. From germline, CDR1 is SGHVS and CDR2 FQNEAQ. The CDR3 sequence is 15 residues long. The junction had 6 bases not matched to a gene; V was cut back by 3 bases and J by 2 bases. The data originate from a study of shared clonotypes between healthy human individuals. With unsorted samples, genomic DNA was obtained from 80 million to 100 million PBMCs. The material for each subset, its genomic DNA, was split evenly across several immunoSEQ plates. The unsorted PBMC sample used ten immunoSEQ deep assay plates. Clones were sequenced by immunoSEQ multiplex PCR, and TCRdb holds only the in-frame ones, with some missing. The data contain approximately 440,000 clones, 60% to 80% of them seen just once; the ten biggest clones take up 12%.

This sequence was found in a woman aged 40 to 49 in good health. Some clones in this sample may be carry-over from other donors' samples. Sample: PBMCs. The genes are TRBV7-8 and TRBJ1-2; 7 bases are a match to TRBD1. The CDR3 nucleotides are TGTGCCAGCAGCTTGACAGGGTTGTCGAACTATGGCTACACCTTC. Its protein product is CASSLTGLSNYGYTF.